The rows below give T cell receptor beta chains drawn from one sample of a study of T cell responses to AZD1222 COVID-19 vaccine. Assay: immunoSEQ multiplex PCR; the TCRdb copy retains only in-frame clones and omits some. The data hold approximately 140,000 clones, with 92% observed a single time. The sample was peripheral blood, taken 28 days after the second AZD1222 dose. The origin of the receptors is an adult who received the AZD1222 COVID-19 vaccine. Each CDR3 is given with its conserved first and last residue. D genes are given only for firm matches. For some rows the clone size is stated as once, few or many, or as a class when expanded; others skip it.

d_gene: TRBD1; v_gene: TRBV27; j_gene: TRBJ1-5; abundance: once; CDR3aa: CASRSDRGIGNQPQHF; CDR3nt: TGTGCCAGCAGATCAGACAGGGGGATCGGCAATCAGCCCCAGCATTTT
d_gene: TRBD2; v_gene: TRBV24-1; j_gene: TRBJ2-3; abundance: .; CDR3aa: CATSDSGLAGWGTDTQYF; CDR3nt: TGTGCCACCAGTGATTCCGGACTAGCGGGATGGGGTACAGATACGCAGTATTTT
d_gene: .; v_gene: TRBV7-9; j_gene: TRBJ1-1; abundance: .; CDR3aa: CASSLDQGTEAFF; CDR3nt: TGTGCCAGCAGCTTAGACCAAGGTACCGAAGCTTTCTTT
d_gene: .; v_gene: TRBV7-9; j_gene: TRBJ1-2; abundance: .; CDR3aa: CASSRDWGRYTF; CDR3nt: TGTGCCAGCAGCCGTGACTGGGGTCGCTACACCTTC
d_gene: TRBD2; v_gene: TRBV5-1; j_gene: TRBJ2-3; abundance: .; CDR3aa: CASSLVPQRGGDTQYF; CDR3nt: TGCGCCAGCAGCTTGGTACCCCAGCGGGGGGGGGATACGCAGTATTTT
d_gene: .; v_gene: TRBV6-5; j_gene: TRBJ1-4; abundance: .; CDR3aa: CASRNRATNEKLFF; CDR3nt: TGTGCCAGCAGGAACAGGGCCACTAATGAAAAACTGTTTTTT
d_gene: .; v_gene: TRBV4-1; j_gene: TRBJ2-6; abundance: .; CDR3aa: CASSLGVGANVLTF; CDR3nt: TGCGCCAGCAGCTTGGGGGTTGGGGCCAACGTCCTGACTTTC
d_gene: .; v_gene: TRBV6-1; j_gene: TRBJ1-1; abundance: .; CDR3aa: CASSDRGGYTEAFF; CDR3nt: TGTGCCAGCAGTGATAGAGGGGGGTACACTGAAGCTTTCTTT
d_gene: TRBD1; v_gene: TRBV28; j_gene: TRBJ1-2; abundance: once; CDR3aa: CASSLNFRQGVGYTF; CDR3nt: TGTGCCAGCAGTTTAAACTTCCGGCAGGGGGTTGGCTACACCTTC
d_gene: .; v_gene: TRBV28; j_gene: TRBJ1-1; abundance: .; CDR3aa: CASTPDPNTEAFF; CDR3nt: TGTGCCAGCACCCCCGACCCGAACACTGAAGCTTTCTTT
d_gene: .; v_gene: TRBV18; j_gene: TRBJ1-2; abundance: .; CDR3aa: CASSLTRDYGYTF; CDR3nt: TGTGCCAGCTCACTGACCCGGGACTATGGCTACACCTTC
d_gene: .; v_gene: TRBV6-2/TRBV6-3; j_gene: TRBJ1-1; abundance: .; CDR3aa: CASSYSLGGLQGTEAFF; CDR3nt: TGTGCCAGCAGTTACTCCTTGGGGGGACTCCAAGGGACTGAAGCTTTCTTT
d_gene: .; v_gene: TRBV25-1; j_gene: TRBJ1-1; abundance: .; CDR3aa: CASSEWGKGGAYTEAFF; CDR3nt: TGTGCCAGCAGTGAGTGGGGAAAGGGTGGAGCGTACACTGAAGCTTTCTTT
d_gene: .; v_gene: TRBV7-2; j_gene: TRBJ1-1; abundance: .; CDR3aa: CASSFDTATEAFF; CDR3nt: TGTGCCAGCAGCTTCGACACTGCCACTGAAGCTTTCTTT
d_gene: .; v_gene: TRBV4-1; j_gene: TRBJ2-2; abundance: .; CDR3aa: CASSRINQGGELFF; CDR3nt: TGCGCCAGCAGCCGAATTAACCAGGGAGGAGAGCTGTTTTTT
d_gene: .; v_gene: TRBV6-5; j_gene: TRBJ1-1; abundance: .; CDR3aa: CASSNDRPDEAFF; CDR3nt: TGTGCCAGCAGCAACGACCGGCCAGATGAAGCTTTCTTT
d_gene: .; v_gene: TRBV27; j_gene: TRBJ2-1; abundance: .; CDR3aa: CASSSLSNEQFF; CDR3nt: TGTGCCAGCAGTTCGCTGTCCAATGAGCAGTTCTTC
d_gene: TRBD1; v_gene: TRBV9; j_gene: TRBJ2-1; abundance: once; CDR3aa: CASSVDSGQGASEQFF; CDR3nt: TGTGCCAGCAGCGTAGACTCGGGACAGGGAGCCAGTGAGCAGTTCTTC
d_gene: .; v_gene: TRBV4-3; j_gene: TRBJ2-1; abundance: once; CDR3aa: CASSQSAQRHNEQFF; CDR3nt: TGCGCCAGCAGCCAATCTGCACAGCGACACAATGAGCAGTTCTTC
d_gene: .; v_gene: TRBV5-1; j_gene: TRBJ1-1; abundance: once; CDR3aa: CASSSGMGEAFF; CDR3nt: TGCGCCAGCAGCTCTGGCATGGGGGAAGCTTTCTTT
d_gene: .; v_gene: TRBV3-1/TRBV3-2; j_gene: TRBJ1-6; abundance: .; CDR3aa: CASSQPSYNSPLHF; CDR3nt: TGTGCCAGCAGTCAACCCTCCTATAATTCACCCCTCCACTTT
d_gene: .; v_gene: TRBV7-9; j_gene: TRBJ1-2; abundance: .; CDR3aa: CASSVDSGYTF; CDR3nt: TGTGCCAGCAGCGTGGACAGTGGCTACACCTTC
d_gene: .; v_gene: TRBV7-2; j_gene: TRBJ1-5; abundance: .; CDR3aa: CASSLGGRYQPQHF; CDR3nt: TGTGCCAGCAGCTTAGGCGGCAGATATCAGCCCCAGCATTTT
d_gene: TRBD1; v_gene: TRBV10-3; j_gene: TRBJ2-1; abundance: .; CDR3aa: CAISEFQGASNEQFF; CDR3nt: TGTGCCATCAGTGAGTTCCAGGGGGCTTCCAATGAGCAGTTCTTC